This passage covers 2 T cell receptor beta chains from one sample sequenced in a study of radiation and T cells in renal cell carcinoma. The sample's treatment: 15 Gy SBRT to primary tumor, nephrectomy 4 weeks later. Here immunoSEQ multiplex PCR was the method, and the copy in TCRdb shows in-frame clones only, minus some. The repertoire consists of about 18,000 clones, with less than 65% occurring once and the leading ten covering 10% to 15%. Sequenced material: tumor tissue, taken from a patient whose treatment included radiotherapy and nephrectomy. The source of these receptors is a man aged 50 to 60 with renal cell carcinoma.

The chain joins TRBV2 to TRBJ1-5; D is undetermined. The CDR3 has 12 residues. V was pared by 7 bases and J by 6 bases, with 10 bases between. CDR1 is SNHLY, CDR2 FYNNEI, per germline. The CDR3 sequence is CASKFWGQPQHF. CDR3 DNA: TGTGCCAGCAAATTCTGGGGTCAGCCCCAGCATTTT. Based on the CDR3 plus reference TRBV2 and TRBJ1-5, the full variable domain is EPEVTQTPSHQVTQMGQEVILRCVPISNHLYFYWYRQILGQKVEFLVSFYNNEISEKSEIFDDQFSVERPDGSNFTLKIRSTKLEDSAMYFCASKFWGQPQHFGDGTRLSIL.

The sample holds a few counts of this clone. The chain has TRBV7-2 and TRBJ2-5; D not certain. This CDR3 is built from 16 residues. The germline V gene encodes CDR1 SGHTA and CDR2 FQGNSA. The V end was cut by 1 base, the J end by 2 bases, with 14 bases between. The CDR3 is CASSLGPGPSQETQYF. CDR3 DNA sequence: TGTGCCAGCAGCTTAGGACCGGGTCCGTCACAAGAGACCCAGTACTTC.